This T cell receptor beta chain was captured by sequencing in a study of T cell changes during pregnancy in multiple sclerosis. Clones were read by immunoSEQ multiplex PCR, and TCRdb kept only the in-frame ones, dropping some. The sample includes 45,000 to 60,000 clones, about 92% of them seen just once. V was pared by 3 bases and J by 3 bases, with 14 bases between. From germline, CDR1 is MNHEY and CDR2 SVGAGI. This CDR3 region has 15 residues. This clone was counted only a few times. V gene TRBV6-5 combines with J gene TRBJ1-1; D is possibly TRBD1 (6 bases). Sequences were derived from CD8+ T cells from peripheral blood mononuclear cells, sampled before pregnancy. This receptor was identified in a female donor with multiple sclerosis, enrolled in a pregnancy study. Here the CDR3 DNA reads TGTGCCAGCAGTTATCGGGGGGGCTTGGACACTGAAGCTTTCTTT. Translated: CASSYRGGLDTEAFF.